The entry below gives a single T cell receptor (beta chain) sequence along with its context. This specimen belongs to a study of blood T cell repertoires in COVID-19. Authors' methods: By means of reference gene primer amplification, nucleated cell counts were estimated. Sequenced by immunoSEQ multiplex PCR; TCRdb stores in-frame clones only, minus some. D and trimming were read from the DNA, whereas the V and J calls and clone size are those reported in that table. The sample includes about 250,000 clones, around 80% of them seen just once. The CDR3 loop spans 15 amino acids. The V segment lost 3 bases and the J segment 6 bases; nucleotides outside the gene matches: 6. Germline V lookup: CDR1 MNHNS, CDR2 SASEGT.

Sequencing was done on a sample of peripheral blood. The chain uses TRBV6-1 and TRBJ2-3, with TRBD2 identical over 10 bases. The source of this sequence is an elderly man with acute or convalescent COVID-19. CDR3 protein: CASSDAAGGRDTQYF. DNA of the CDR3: TGTGCCAGCAGTGACGCAGCGGGGGGGAGGGATACGCAGTATTTT.